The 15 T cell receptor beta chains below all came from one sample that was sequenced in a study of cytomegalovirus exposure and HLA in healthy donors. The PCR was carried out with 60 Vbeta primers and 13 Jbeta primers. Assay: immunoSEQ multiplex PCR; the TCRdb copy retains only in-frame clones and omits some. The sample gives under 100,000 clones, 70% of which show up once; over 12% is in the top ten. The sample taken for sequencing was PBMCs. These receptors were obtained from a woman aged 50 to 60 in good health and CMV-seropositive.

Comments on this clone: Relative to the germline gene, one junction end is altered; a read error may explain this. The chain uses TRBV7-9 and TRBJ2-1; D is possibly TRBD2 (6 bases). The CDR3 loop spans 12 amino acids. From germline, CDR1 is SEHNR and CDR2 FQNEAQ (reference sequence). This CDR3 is CSSSRGTNEQFF. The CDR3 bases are TGTTCCAGCAGCCGCGGGACTAATGAGCAGTTCTTC.

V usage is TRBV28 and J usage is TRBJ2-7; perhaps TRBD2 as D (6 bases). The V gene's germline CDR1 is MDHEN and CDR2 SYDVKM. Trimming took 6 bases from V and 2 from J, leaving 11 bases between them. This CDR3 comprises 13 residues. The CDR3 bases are TGTGCCAGCAGGTTTTCGGGGGCCTACGAGCAGTACTTC. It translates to CASRFSGAYEQYF.

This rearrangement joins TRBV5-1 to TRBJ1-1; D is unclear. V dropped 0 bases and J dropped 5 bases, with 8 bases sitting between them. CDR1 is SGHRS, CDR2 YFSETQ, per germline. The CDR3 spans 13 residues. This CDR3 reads CASSLGSGTEAFF. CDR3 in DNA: TGCGCCAGCAGCTTGGGCTCGGGGACTGAAGCTTTCTTT.

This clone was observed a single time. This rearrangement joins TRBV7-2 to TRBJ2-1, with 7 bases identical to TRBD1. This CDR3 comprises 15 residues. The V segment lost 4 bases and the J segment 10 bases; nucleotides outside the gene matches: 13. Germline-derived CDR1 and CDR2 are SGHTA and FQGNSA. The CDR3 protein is CASSYRGIGSSEQFF. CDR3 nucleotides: TGTGCCAGCAGCTACAGGGGAATTGGGTCTTCGGAGCAGTTCTTC.

CDR3 protein: CSVARSGSNTEAFF. In DNA, the CDR3 is TGCAGCGTTGCAAGAAGCGGGTCGAACACTGAAGCTTTCTTT. The chain employs TRBV29-1 and TRBJ1-1, with D unclear. The germline V and J ends were trimmed by 4 bases and 1 base, with 13 bases remaining between them. Per the germline V gene, CDR1 is SQVTM and CDR2 is ANQGSEA. CDR3 length equals 14 residues.

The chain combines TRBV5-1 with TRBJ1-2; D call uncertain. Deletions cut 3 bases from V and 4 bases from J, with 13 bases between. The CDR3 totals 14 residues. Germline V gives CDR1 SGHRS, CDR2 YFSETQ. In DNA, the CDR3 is TGCGCCAGCAGCTCGGAGGACTTGGGCTATGGCTACACCTTC. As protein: CASSSEDLGYGYTF.

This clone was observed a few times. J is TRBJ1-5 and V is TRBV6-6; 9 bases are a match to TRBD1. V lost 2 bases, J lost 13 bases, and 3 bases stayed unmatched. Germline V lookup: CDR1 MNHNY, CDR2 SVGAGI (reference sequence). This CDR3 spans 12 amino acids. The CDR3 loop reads CASSYGTGIQHF. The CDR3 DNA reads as TGTGCCAGCAGTTACGGGACAGGGATACAGCATTTT.

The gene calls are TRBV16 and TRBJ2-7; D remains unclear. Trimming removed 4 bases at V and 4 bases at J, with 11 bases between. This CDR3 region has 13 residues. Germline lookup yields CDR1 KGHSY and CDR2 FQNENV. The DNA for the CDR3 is TGTGCCAGCAGCCGCGACTTAACTTACGAGCAGTACTTC. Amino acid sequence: CASSRDLTYEQYF.

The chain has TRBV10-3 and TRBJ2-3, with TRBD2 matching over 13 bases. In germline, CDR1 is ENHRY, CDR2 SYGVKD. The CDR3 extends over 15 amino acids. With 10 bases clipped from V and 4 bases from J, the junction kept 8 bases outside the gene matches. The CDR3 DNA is TGTGCCACAACCTGGACTAGCGGGAGTGCAGATACGCAGTATTTT. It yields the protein CATTWTSGSADTQYF.

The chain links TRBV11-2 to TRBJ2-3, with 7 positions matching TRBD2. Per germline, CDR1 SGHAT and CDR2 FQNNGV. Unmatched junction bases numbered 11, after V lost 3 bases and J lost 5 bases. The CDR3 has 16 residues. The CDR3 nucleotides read TGTGCCAGCAGCTTTAGTTGGCGGGAGATCGGAGATACGCAGTATTTT. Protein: CASSFSWREIGDTQYF.

The CDR3 loop is CSASNQGWLFF. In DNA form, the CDR3 reads TGCAGTGCTAGTAATCAGGGTTGGCTGTTTTTT. V usage is TRBV20-1 and J usage is TRBJ1-4; the D gene is possibly TRBD1 (5 bases). The CDR3 totals 11 residues. Germline CDR1 is DFQATT and CDR2 is SNEGSKA (reference sequence). V was clipped by 3 bases and J by 14 bases, with 13 bases between them.

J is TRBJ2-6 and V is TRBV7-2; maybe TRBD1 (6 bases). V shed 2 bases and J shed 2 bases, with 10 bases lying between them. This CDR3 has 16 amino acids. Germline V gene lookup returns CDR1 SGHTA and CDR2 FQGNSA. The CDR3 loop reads CASSLRGGPGANVLTF. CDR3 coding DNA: TGTGCCAGCAGCTTACGAGGGGGACCTGGGGCCAACGTCCTGACTTTC.

The CDR3 DNA reads as TGTGCCAGCAGCTTGGGGGTAGCGCAAGAGACCCAGTACTTC. Translation: CASSLGVAQETQYF. The chain uses TRBV5-8 and TRBJ2-5; a weak D match, TRBD2 (5 bases). Trimming cost V 0 bases and J 2 bases, with 8 bases left between them. There are 14 residues in the CDR3. Germline loops: CDR1 SGHTS, CDR2 YDEGEE.

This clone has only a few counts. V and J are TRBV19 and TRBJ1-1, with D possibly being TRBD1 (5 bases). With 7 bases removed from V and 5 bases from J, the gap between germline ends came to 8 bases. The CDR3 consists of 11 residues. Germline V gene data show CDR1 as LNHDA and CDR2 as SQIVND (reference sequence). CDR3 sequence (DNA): TGTGCCAGTATGGACAAAACTGAAGCTTTCTTT. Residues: CASMDKTEAFF.

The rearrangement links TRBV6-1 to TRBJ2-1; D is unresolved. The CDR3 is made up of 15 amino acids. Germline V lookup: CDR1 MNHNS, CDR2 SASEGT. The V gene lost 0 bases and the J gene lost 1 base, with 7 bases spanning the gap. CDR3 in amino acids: CASSEAGASYNEQFF. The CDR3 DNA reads TGTGCCAGCAGTGAAGCGGGCGCTTCCTACAATGAGCAGTTCTTC.